The 7 T cell receptor beta chains given below trace back to one sample, sequenced in a study of CD8 T cells in ankylosing spondylitis. MiXCR, run by TCRdb on the 5' RACE reads, gives a single entry per CDR3 protein. The table shows roughly 230,000 distinct CDR3 sequences, with 7% to 10% occurring only once. The specimen was blood, either unsorted or a sorted T cell fraction (not recorded which). All receptors derive from a female donor with ankylosing spondylitis or in good health (not recorded which).

DNA for the CDR3: TGCGCCAGCAGCCAAGATGGGGGGCTGACGAACACTGAAGCTTTCTTT. Its translation is CASSQDGGLTNTEAFF. The chain combines TRBV4-1 with TRBJ1-1; D is perhaps TRBD1 (6 bases). Germline lookup yields CDR1 MGHRA and CDR2 YSYEKL. V lost 0 bases and J 1 base, leaving 12 bases between the germline ends. The CDR3 is made up of 16 amino acids.

At least ten counts were recorded for this clonotype. This rearrangement joins TRBV10-3 to TRBJ2-3, with D possibly matching TRBD2 (6 bases). The CDR3 length is 14 residues. Germline lookup yields CDR1 ENHRY and CDR2 SYGVKD. The V end lost 10 bases, the J end lost 2 bases, and 16 bases lay between the germline ends. In DNA form, the CDR3 reads TGTGCCACCCGCTGGAGGGGTGACACAGATACGCAGTATTTT. This translates into CATRWRGDTDTQYF.

This clonotype was recorded many times. The rearrangement joins TRBV5-1 to TRBJ2-7; TRBD1 matches at 8 bases. From germline, CDR1 is SGHRS and CDR2 YFSETQ. The CDR3 spans 14 residues. Trimming at V came to 1 base and at J to 3 bases, leaving 3 bases not matched to a gene. The CDR3 DNA sequence: TGCGCCAGCAGCTTGCACAGGGGGTACTACGAGCAGTACTTC. This sequence encodes CASSLHRGYYEQYF.

Many counts were recorded for this clonotype. The J gene is TRBJ2-1, the V gene TRBV7-9; TRBD1 might be the D (5 bases). CDR1 is SEHNR and CDR2 is FQNEAQ in the germline V gene (reference sequence). This CDR3 is 17 amino acids long. V dropped 5 bases and J dropped 0 bases, with 17 bases sitting between them. CDR3 amino acids: CASSGYILQDSYNEQFF. DNA of the CDR3: TGTGCCAGCAGCGGATACATCCTACAGGACTCCTACAATGAGCAGTTCTTC.

This clonotype occurred many times. J is TRBJ2-1 and V is TRBV5-5, with D perhaps TRBD2 (5 bases). The ends were cut back, 2 bases at V and 6 bases at J, with 15 bases in the middle. CDR1 and CDR2 (germline): SGHKS, YYEKEE (reference sequence). This CDR3 comprises 15 residues. In DNA, the CDR3 is TGTGCCAGCAGCTTTAGGACCCTGGACTCCAATGAGCAGTTCTTC. The encoded protein is CASSFRTLDSNEQFF.

This clonotype was counted many times. The gene calls are TRBV5-1 and TRBJ2-7; TRBD1 agrees at 8 bases. The CDR3 is 13 residues long. Germline V gene data show CDR1 as SGHRS and CDR2 as YFSETQ. Trimming cost V 4 bases and J 3 bases; bases outside gene matches: 3. The CDR3 region has the DNA TGCGCCAGCAGCACAGGGACAGGCTACGAGCAGTACTTC. Protein product: CASSTGTGYEQYF.

The rearrangement links TRBV7-2 to TRBJ1-2; D gene ambiguous. The CDR3 totals 14 residues. CDR1 is SGHTA, CDR2 FQGNSA, per germline. Trimming took off 6 bases at V and 3 bases at J, with 14 bases between the two ends. CDR3 bases: TGTGCCAGCAGTCGCCGTACGAGGGACTATGGCTACACCTTC. As protein: CASSRRTRDYGYTF.